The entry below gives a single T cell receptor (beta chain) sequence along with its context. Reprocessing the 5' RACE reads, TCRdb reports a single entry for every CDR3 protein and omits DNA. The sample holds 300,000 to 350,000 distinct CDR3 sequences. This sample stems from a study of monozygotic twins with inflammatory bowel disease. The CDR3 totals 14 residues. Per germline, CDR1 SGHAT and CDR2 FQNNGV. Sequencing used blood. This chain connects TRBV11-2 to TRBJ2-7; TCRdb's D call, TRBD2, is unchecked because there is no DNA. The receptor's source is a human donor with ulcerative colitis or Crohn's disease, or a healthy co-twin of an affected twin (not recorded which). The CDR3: CASSLYGGLYEQYF. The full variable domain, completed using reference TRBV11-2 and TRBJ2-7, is EAGVAQSPRYKIIEKRQSVAFWCNPISGHATLYWYQQILGQGPKLLIQFQNNGVVDDSQLPKDRFSAERLKGVDSTLKIQPAKLEDSAVYLCASSLYGGLYEQYFGPGTRLTVT.